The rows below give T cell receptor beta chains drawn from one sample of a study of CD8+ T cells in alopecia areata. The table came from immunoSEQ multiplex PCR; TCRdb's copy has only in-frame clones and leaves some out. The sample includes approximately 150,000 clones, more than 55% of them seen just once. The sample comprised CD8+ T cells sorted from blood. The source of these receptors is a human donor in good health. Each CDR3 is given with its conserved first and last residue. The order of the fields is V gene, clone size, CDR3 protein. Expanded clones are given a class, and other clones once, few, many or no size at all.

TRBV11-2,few,CASSPDVNTEAFF
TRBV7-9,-,CASSLEGLAGGQADTQYF
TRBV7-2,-,CASSITSVSYNEQFF
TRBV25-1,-,CASSPIGTEAFF
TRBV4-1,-,CASSQLQGGQTQYF
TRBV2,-,CANWGPANYGYTF
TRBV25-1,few,CASSGHPQHF
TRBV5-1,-,CASSYTIGWTSGITGELFF
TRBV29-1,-,CSVGLGYEQYF
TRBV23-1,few,CASPLISANTEAFF
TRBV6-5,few,CASSYSRFTRNIQYF
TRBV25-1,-,CASSFPRGEEAFF
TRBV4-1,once,CASSQAGTGYGYTF
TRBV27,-,CASRKAGRRSTDTQYF
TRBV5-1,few,CASSLRGSYNEQFF
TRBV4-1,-,CASSQLADGAYEQYF
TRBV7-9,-,CASSRSTSTDTQYF
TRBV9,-,CASSLGTSSYEQYF
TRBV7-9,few,CASSFEGLVGELFF
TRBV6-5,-,CASSGQGYEQYF
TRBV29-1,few,CSFWTRTGEQFF
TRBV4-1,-,CASSQVGGSYNEQFF
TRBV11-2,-,CASSFSNEQFF
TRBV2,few,CASSEAKVATNEKLFF
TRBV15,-,CATSRDSLAGTETQYF
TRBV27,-,CASRLGLGSYEQYF
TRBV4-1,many,CASSQVPGEQFF
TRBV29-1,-,CSVEIVATGANNEQFF
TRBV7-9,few,CASSDAPGELFF
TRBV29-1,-,CSAGKGDLPQRAYHEQYF